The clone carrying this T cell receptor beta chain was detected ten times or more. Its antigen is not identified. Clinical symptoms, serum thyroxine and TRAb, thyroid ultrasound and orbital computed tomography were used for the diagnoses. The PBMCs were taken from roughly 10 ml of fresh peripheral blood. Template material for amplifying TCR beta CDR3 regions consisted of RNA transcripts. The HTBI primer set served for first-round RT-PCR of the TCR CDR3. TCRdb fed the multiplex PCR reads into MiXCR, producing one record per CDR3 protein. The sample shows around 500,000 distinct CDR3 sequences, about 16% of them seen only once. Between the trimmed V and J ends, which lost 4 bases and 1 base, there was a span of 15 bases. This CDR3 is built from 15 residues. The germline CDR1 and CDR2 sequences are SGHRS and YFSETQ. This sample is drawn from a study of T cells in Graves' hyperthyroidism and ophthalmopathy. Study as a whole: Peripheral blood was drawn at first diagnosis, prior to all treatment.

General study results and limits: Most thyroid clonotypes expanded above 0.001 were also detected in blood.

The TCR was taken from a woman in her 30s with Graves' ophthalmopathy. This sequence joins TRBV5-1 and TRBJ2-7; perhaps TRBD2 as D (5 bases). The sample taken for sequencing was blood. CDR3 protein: CASSPGLFRSYEQYF. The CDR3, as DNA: TGCGCCAGCAGCCCCGGACTGTTTCGGTCCTACGAGCAGTACTTC.